This is a list of T cell receptor beta chains from one sample in a study of patients and donors after allogeneic stem cell transplantation. One entry per CDR3 protein, called by TCRdb with MiXCR from the RT-PCR reads. The sample lists 900,000 to 1,000,000 distinct CDR3 sequences; 15% to 20% were seen once. Specimen: blood, either unsorted or a sorted T cell fraction (not recorded which). These receptors originate from a human donor who was either an allogeneic HSCT recipient or a stem cell or donor lymphocyte infusion donor (not recorded which). It is not recorded whose cells these are; they may come from a transplant donor. Each CDR3 is given without its conserved first and last residue. Each record gives: V gene, clone size, J gene, CDR3 protein. Some rows mark clone size as missing; the rest say once, few, many or name a class of expanded clone.

v_call: TRBV3-1; clone_size: NA; j_call: TRBJ1-1; cdr3_aa: ASGANFLNTEAF
v_call: TRBV12-3/TRBV12-4; clone_size: many; j_call: TRBJ1-1; cdr3_aa: ASSYPTGGSPNTEAF
v_call: TRBV7-9; clone_size: NA; j_call: TRBJ2-7; cdr3_aa: ASRGVSYEQY
v_call: TRBV19; clone_size: few; j_call: TRBJ2-1; cdr3_aa: ASSRTEPYNEQF
v_call: TRBV9; clone_size: NA; j_call: TRBJ2-5; cdr3_aa: ASSVEAKPQETQY
v_call: TRBV10-3; clone_size: NA; j_call: TRBJ2-2; cdr3_aa: AIVSANTGELF
v_call: TRBV28; clone_size: NA; j_call: TRBJ2-1; cdr3_aa: ASSPTFQGAGSYNEQF
v_call: TRBV15; clone_size: few; j_call: TRBJ1-5; cdr3_aa: ATSRVGPGGRVQPQH
v_call: TRBV5-5; clone_size: many; j_call: TRBJ1-5; cdr3_aa: ASSLQQGSQPQH
v_call: TRBV9; clone_size: NA; j_call: TRBJ2-4; cdr3_aa: ASSVATSGTGPVIQY
v_call: TRBV7-6; clone_size: few; j_call: TRBJ2-3; cdr3_aa: ASSLGSAGSPTDTQY
v_call: TRBV11-2; clone_size: NA; j_call: TRBJ2-7; cdr3_aa: ASSANLGLFYEQY
v_call: TRBV7-9; clone_size: NA; j_call: TRBJ2-7; cdr3_aa: ASSDAGLRYHEQY
v_call: TRBV6-2/TRBV6-3; clone_size: NA; j_call: TRBJ2-1; cdr3_aa: ASSPPSSGGAVWQF
v_call: TRBV5-1; clone_size: NA; j_call: TRBJ2-5; cdr3_aa: ASTQLGTPETQY
v_call: TRBV15; clone_size: NA; j_call: TRBJ2-4; cdr3_aa: ATSPRQGSNIQY
v_call: TRBV6-1; clone_size: many; j_call: TRBJ1-6; cdr3_aa: ASSPSLGGSSPLH
v_call: TRBV5-1; clone_size: NA; j_call: TRBJ1-1; cdr3_aa: ASSLAVDREAF
v_call: TRBV11-1; clone_size: NA; j_call: TRBJ2-7; cdr3_aa: ASSLAGSGWITSYEQY
v_call: TRBV7-2; clone_size: few; j_call: TRBJ1-4; cdr3_aa: ASSLLRNNEKLF
v_call: TRBV7-9; clone_size: few; j_call: TRBJ1-1; cdr3_aa: ASSHAGGTEAF
v_call: TRBV20-1; clone_size: few; j_call: TRBJ2-1; cdr3_aa: SALISGYEQF
v_call: TRBV15; clone_size: NA; j_call: TRBJ1-2; cdr3_aa: ATSSLLYGYT
v_call: TRBV3-1; clone_size: few; j_call: TRBJ2-7; cdr3_aa: ASSQALAPAYEQY
v_call: TRBV6-2/TRBV6-3; clone_size: NA; j_call: TRBJ2-3; cdr3_aa: ASSYSWPVGGLSTDTQY
v_call: TRBV3-1; clone_size: few; j_call: TRBJ2-5; cdr3_aa: ASSQGMGGRKTQY
v_call: TRBV4-3; clone_size: NA; j_call: TRBJ2-2; cdr3_aa: ASSLEPSGLTFANTGELF
v_call: TRBV20-1; clone_size: NA; j_call: TRBJ2-5; cdr3_aa: SATSLLPGQPQETQY
v_call: TRBV20-1; clone_size: many; j_call: TRBJ1-1; cdr3_aa: SATRGAEAF
v_call: TRBV6-1; clone_size: NA; j_call: TRBJ1-1; cdr3_aa: ASSTGTGTPEAF
v_call: TRBV6-1; clone_size: NA; j_call: TRBJ2-7; cdr3_aa: ASMSLAVSYEQY
v_call: TRBV4-1; clone_size: NA; j_call: TRBJ2-2; cdr3_aa: ASSQVSNRNTGELF
v_call: TRBV5-1; clone_size: NA; j_call: TRBJ1-2; cdr3_aa: ASSLVGEAGSGYT
v_call: TRBV6-2/TRBV6-3; clone_size: NA; j_call: TRBJ2-1; cdr3_aa: ASSERPNSYNEQF
v_call: TRBV5-6; clone_size: many; j_call: TRBJ1-5; cdr3_aa: ASSSRWDQPQH